This T cell receptor beta chain was retrieved from a study of graft-versus-host responses after intestinal transplantation. On the study more broadly: The transplants performed in recipients were multivisceral, liver-intestinal, or isolated intestinal.

Findings and limits, study-wide: Recipient marrow showed GvH clones, some seen first in ileum or blood.

Sequencing used immunoSEQ multiplex PCR; TCRdb keeps in-frame clones, though not all of them. The table shows some 15,000 clones, with about 33% occurring only once. There are 14 residues in the CDR3. Germline V gene data show CDR1 as MNHNY and CDR2 as SVGAGI (reference sequence). V was shortened by 5 bases and J by 0 bases, with 10 bases between the two germline ends. The culture paired about 200,000 irradiated violet-dye-labeled stimulators with about 200,000 CFSE-labeled responders. The genes are TRBV6-6 and TRBJ1-1; unclear D gene. This receptor was obtained from a human patient who received an intestinal transplant. Sequences were derived from alloreactive CD4+ T cells from a mixed lymphocyte reaction culture, sampled before intestinal transplant. As to subset: CFSE-low proliferating T cells sorted from approximately six-day pre-transplant mixed lymphocyte reaction (GvH or HvG direction). This CDR3 reads CASSRDIMNTEAFF. CDR3 in DNA: TGTGCCAGCAGTAGGGATATAATGAACACTGAAGCTTTCTTT.